A single sample is the source of the 23 T cell receptor beta chains below, sequenced in a study of T cell responses to AZD1222 COVID-19 vaccine. Profiling relied on immunoSEQ multiplex PCR, and the TCRdb table lists in-frame clones only, not all of them. The sample lists roughly 120,000 clones; around nine tenths were seen once. Source: peripheral blood, taken 28 days after the second AZD1222 dose. The receptors were gathered from an adult who received the AZD1222 COVID-19 vaccine.

CDR3 loop: CASSPMVDEQFF. CDR3 nucleotide sequence: TGTGCCAGCAGCCCGATGGTGGATGAGCAGTTCTTC. The chain recombines TRBV7-3 with TRBJ2-1; no firm D call. The CDR3 is 12 amino acids. Trimming left V 5 bases short and J 8 bases short, with 10 bases between. Germline CDR1 is SGHTA and CDR2 is FQGTGA.

CDR3 sequence (DNA): TGTGCCAGCAGTCCAGGGCCGCGGGGAGAGCAGTACTTC. Translation gives CASSPGPRGEQYF. The chain recombines TRBV12-3 or TRBV12-4 with TRBJ2-7, with TRBD2 as a possible D gene (6 bases). The CDR3 spans 13 residues. Trimming shortened V by 5 bases and J by 7 bases, and 15 bases separated the two germline ends.

This chain connects TRBV7-9 to TRBJ1-2, with 10 nucleotides matching TRBD1. Germline values: CDR1 SEHNR, CDR2 FQNEAQ (reference sequence). The CDR3 totals 16 residues. The junction had 7 bases not matched to a gene; V was cut back by 1 base and J by 5 bases. The CDR3, as DNA: TGTGCCAGCAGCTTAGTGGGACAGGGGACGATTTATGGCTACACCTTC. Amino acid sequence: CASSLVGQGTIYGYTF. The complete variable domain, with remaining parts taken from reference TRBV7-9 and TRBJ1-2, reads DTGVSQNPRHKITKRGQNVTFRCDPISEHNRLYWYRQTLGQGPEFLTYFQNEAQLEKSRLLSDRFSAERPKGSFSTLEIQRTEQGDSAMYLCASSLVGQGTIYGYTFGSGTRLTVV.

The chain is built from TRBV6-2 or TRBV6-3 and TRBJ1-4; D not certain. Germline CDR1 and CDR2: MNHEY and SVGEGT. V shed 5 bases and J shed 5 bases, with 9 bases lying between them. CDR3 length equals 13 residues. This chain's CDR3 is CASSRDLNEKLFF. The DNA for the CDR3 is TGTGCCAGCAGTCGAGACCTAAATGAAAAACTGTTTTTT.

The J gene is TRBJ1-2, the V gene TRBV28, with TRBD1 matching over 7 bases. Trimming cost V 2 bases and J 4 bases; bases outside gene matches: 1. The germline V gene encodes CDR1 MDHEN and CDR2 SYDVKM. This CDR3 has 13 residues. Here the CDR3 reads CASSLRGRYGYTF. CDR3 sequence (DNA): TGTGCCAGCAGTTTAAGGGGGCGCTATGGCTACACCTTC.

The genes are TRBV21-1 and TRBJ1-1. TRBV21-1 is a listed pseudogene. The CDR3 contains 14 residues. Here the CDR3 reads CASSTGRMGTEAFF. CDR3 coding DNA: TGTGCCAGCAGCACAGGGAGGATGGGCACTGAAGCTTTCTTT.

This chain links TRBV29-1 with TRBJ1-2; D is undetermined. The V end was cut by 0 bases, the J end by 4 bases, with 15 bases between. Germline lookup yields CDR1 SQVTM and CDR2 ANQGSEA. The CDR3 runs 15 residues. The DNA of the CDR3 is TGCAGCGTTGAAGACATGACGCCTCCTGGCTATGGCTACACCTTC. This encodes CSVEDMTPPGYGYTF.

The rearrangement joins TRBV5-6 to TRBJ1-1, with D possibly TRBD1 on 6 matching bases. CDR1 and CDR2 (germline): SGHDT, YYEEEE. V dropped 1 base and J dropped 7 bases, with 11 bases sitting between them. CDR3 length: 13 amino acids. For the CDR3, the DNA is TGTGCCAGCAGCTTGTGGGGACACCTTGAAGCTTTCTTT. Encoded protein: CASSLWGHLEAFF.

V is TRBV5-1 and J is TRBJ1-1; D not certain. From germline, CDR1 is SGHRS and CDR2 YFSETQ. There are 14 residues in the CDR3. Trimming removed 4 bases at V and 2 bases at J, with 12 bases between. The CDR3 DNA reads as TGCGCCAGCAGCCCAGCCTCAGCTAACACTGAAGCTTTCTTT. It codes for CASSPASANTEAFF.

V and J are TRBV18 and TRBJ1-5; D might be TRBD1 (6 bases). The CDR3 length is 17 residues. Germline values: CDR1 KGHSH, CDR2 LQKENI. Trimming left V 5 bases short and J 4 bases short, with 21 bases between. CDR3 nucleotide sequence: TGTGCCAGCTCATCGGAAAGGACAGCAGGAGGGAATCAGCCCCAGCATTTT. It yields the protein CASSSERTAGGNQPQHF.

This clone came up once. The V and J genes are TRBV3-1 (or the pseudogene TRBV3-2) and TRBJ2-7, with TRBD2 matching 13 bases. V lost 4 bases, J lost 2 bases, and 2 bases stayed unmatched. The CDR3 loop spans 15 amino acids. Looked up from germline, CDR1 is LGHDT and CDR2 is YNNKEL (reference sequence). CDR3 in DNA: TGTGCCAGCAGCCGGACTAGCGGGGGAACCTACGAGCAGTACTTC. Protein sequence: CASSRTSGGTYEQYF.

The V and J genes are TRBV6-5 and TRBJ1-2; D is perhaps TRBD1 (5 bases). CDR3 size: 14 residues. Per germline, CDR1 MNHEY and CDR2 SVGAGI. Trimming left V 7 bases short and J 8 bases short, with 20 bases between. CDR3 sequence (DNA): TGTGCCAGCACCGAAACCAGGGTACTGGGCGGCTACACCTTC. Its protein product is CASTETRVLGGYTF.

The chain combines TRBV30 with TRBJ2-6; no firm D call. V was shortened by 3 bases and J by 4 bases, with 7 bases between the two germline ends. The CDR3 is 13 residues long. Germline V lookup: CDR1 GTSNPN, CDR2 SVGIG (reference sequence). CDR3 sequence reads: CAWSATGANVLTF. CDR3 sequence (DNA): TGTGCCTGGAGCGCGACAGGGGCCAACGTCCTGACTTTC.

The CDR3 reads CASSEAGVVYNEQFF. The CDR3 DNA reads as TGTGCCAGCAGTGAAGCGGGAGTCGTCTACAATGAGCAGTTCTTC. The genes are TRBV2 and TRBJ2-1, with D possibly TRBD2 on 5 matching bases. The CDR3 is 15 amino acids. Germline V CDR1 and CDR2: SNHLY, FYNNEI. Trimming stripped 0 bases from V and 3 bases from J, with 9 bases between.

This chain links TRBV6-2 or TRBV6-3 with TRBJ2-2; unclear D gene. CDR3 size: 15 residues. Germline V gene data show CDR1 as MNHEY and CDR2 as SVGEGT. Trimming pared 4 bases from V and 3 bases from J, leaving 12 bases between. The chain's CDR3 is CASSFADRYTGELFF. CDR3 DNA sequence: TGTGCCAGCAGTTTCGCGGACCGGTACACCGGGGAGCTGTTTTTT.

In this sample, this clone turned up once. The chain links TRBV30 to TRBJ1-1, with a weak D call TRBD1 (5 bases). V lost 2 bases to trimming and J lost 2 bases, with 9 bases between them. The germline gives CDR1 GTSNPN, CDR2 SVGIG (reference sequence). The CDR3 length is 13 residues. The CDR3 sequence: CAWSKTENTEAFF. For the CDR3, the DNA is TGTGCCTGGAGTAAGACAGAAAACACTGAAGCTTTCTTT.

The J gene is TRBJ1-1, the V gene TRBV14, with a tentative D call TRBD1 (5 bases). Trimming removed 2 bases from V and 5 bases from J, with 12 bases in between. The CDR3 extends over 14 amino acids. The germline CDR1 and CDR2 sequences are SGHDN and FVKESK. In nucleotides, the CDR3 is TGTGCCAGCAGCCAATTGTCAGGGCTTACTGAAGCTTTCTTT. Amino acids: CASSQLSGLTEAFF.

This clone was counted a few times. J is TRBJ1-4 and V is TRBV5-1; the match to TRBD1 covers 9 bases. The CDR3 covers 14 residues. V shed 4 bases and J 8 bases; nucleotides not matched to a gene: 6. Germline V gene data show CDR1 as SGHRS and CDR2 as YFSETQ. CDR3 DNA: TGCGCCAGCAGCCCAGACAGGGGGGGCGAAAAACTGTTTTTT. Its translation is CASSPDRGGEKLFF.

This clone was observed a single time. This rearrangement joins TRBV6-1 to TRBJ2-1; 9 bases match TRBD1. CDR3 size: 14 residues. Trimming at V came to 8 bases and at J to 5 bases, leaving 7 bases not matched to a gene. The V gene's germline CDR1 is MNHNS and CDR2 SASEGT. CDR3: CASLWDRDHNEQFF. The CDR3 DNA follows: TGTGCCAGCCTCTGGGACAGGGACCACAATGAGCAGTTCTTC.

This chain links TRBV28 with TRBJ2-4; 9 bases line up with TRBD1. V shed 7 bases and J 15 bases; nucleotides not matched to a gene: 10. The CDR3 consists of 12 residues. Germline V gene data show CDR1 as MDHEN and CDR2 as SYDVKM. The CDR3 DNA follows: TGTGCCAGCACCTACCGGGGGGACAGGGTGTACTTC. This codes for CASTYRGDRVYF.

The chain joins TRBV3-1 (or the pseudogene TRBV3-2) to TRBJ1-1; 12 bases are a match to TRBD1. CDR1 LGHDT and CDR2 YNNKEL come from the germline V gene (reference sequence). V lost 4 bases, J lost 8 bases, and 5 bases stayed unmatched. This CDR3 region has 14 residues. Written as DNA, the CDR3 is TGTGCCAGCAGCCCGGGACAGGGGGCTCGAGAAGCTTTCTTT. This encodes CASSPGQGAREAFF.

The chain links TRBV11-2 to TRBJ1-1, with a possible D match to TRBD1 (5 bases). The V gene lost 1 base and the J gene lost 2 bases, with 14 bases spanning the gap. The CDR3 runs to 16 residues. CDR1 and CDR2 from the germline V gene are SGHAT and FQNNGV. DNA of the CDR3: TGTGCCAGCAGCTTAGGACAGAGGATGGGAAACACTGAAGCTTTCTTT. It translates to CASSLGQRMGNTEAFF.

The chain is built from TRBV28 and TRBJ1-5, with 8 positions matching TRBD1. V dropped 4 bases and J dropped 5; count of bases not matched to a gene: 7. The CDR3 runs 15 residues. The germline gives CDR1 MDHEN, CDR2 SYDVKM. The CDR3 reads CASSSQGAGDQPQHF. DNA of the CDR3: TGTGCCAGCAGTTCTCAGGGGGCAGGGGATCAGCCCCAGCATTTT.